This T cell receptor (beta chain) comes out of a study of cytomegalovirus exposure and HLA in healthy donors. The ends were cut back, 2 bases at V and 0 bases at J, with 15 bases in the middle. This CDR3 comprises 16 residues. In germline, CDR1 is SGHRS, CDR2 YFSETQ. Findings and caveats of the study: The tendency of first-cohort TCR clusters to co-occur in the roughly 130 validation repertoires was the finding of a later analysis. As confirmed in vitro, three CMV-associated chains were specific for CMV antigens.

Method: immunoSEQ multiplex PCR; TCRdb's copy keeps in-frame clones and lacks some. The sample holds some 180,000 clones, about three quarters seen once. With respect to this clone: As yet, its antigen is unknown.

This chain links TRBV5-1 with TRBJ2-7, with D unclear. Sequencing was done on a sample of PBMCs. This clonotype originated in a woman aged 25 to 39 in good health and CMV-seronegative. CDR3 region: CASSLSTAVPSYEQYF. The CDR3 DNA follows: TGCGCCAGCAGCTTAAGCACAGCTGTCCCCTCCTACGAGCAGTACTTC. Looking up the rest from reference TRBV5-1 and TRBJ2-7 gives the full variable domain: KAGVTQTPRYLIKTRGQQVTLSCSPISGHRSVSWYQQTPGQGLQFLFEYFSETQRNKGNFPGRFSGRQFSNSRSEMNVSTLELGDSALYLCASSLSTAVPSYEQYFGPGTRLTVT.